These 9 T cell receptor beta chains originate from one sample sequenced in a study of cytomegalovirus exposure and HLA in healthy donors. 13 Jbeta primers and 60 Vbeta primers were used for the PCR. Clones were read by immunoSEQ multiplex PCR, and TCRdb kept only the in-frame ones, dropping some. In the table there are approximately 190,000 clones, 80% to 85% of which are singletons. The sample consisted of PBMCs. The receptors were sampled from a man between 35 and 55 years old in good health and CMV-seropositive.

This rearrangement joins TRBV5-6 to TRBJ2-3; D is perhaps TRBD2 (7 bases). Per germline, CDR1 SGHDT and CDR2 YYEEEE. V was cut by 4 bases and J by 2 bases, with 14 bases left in between. The CDR3 consists of 15 residues. The CDR3 loop is CASSRGAGITDTQYF. The CDR3 nucleotides read TGTGCCAGCAGCCGGGGGGCGGGGATCACAGATACGCAGTATTTT.

This CDR3 is CASSPGTPGSYEQYF. The CDR3 DNA reads as TGTGCCAGCAGTCCTGGGACTCCTGGATCCTACGAGCAGTACTTC. The chain joins TRBV6-5 to TRBJ2-7, with D possibly being TRBD2 (6 bases). The germline CDR1 and CDR2 sequences are MNHEY and SVGAGI. This CDR3 is 15 amino acids long. Trimming took off 5 bases at V and 1 base at J, with 15 bases between the two ends.

The V and J genes are TRBV27 and TRBJ1-2; tentative D call: TRBD1 (6 bases). V was trimmed by 5 bases and J by 6 bases, leaving 13 bases between them. The CDR3 contains 13 residues. Germline CDR1 is MNHEY and CDR2 is SMNVEV (reference sequence). This CDR3 reads CASSNRDKDGYTF. The DNA of the CDR3 is TGTGCCAGCAGTAACCGGGACAAGGATGGCTACACCTTC.

The rearrangement links TRBV9 to TRBJ2-3; D gene ambiguous. Looked up from germline, CDR1 is SGDLS and CDR2 is YYNGEE. This CDR3 is 13 amino acids long. Trimming took 0 bases from V and 6 from J, leaving 8 bases between them. CDR3 in amino acids: CASSVVIEDTQYF. The CDR3 bases are TGTGCCAGCAGCGTAGTTATAGAGGATACGCAGTATTTT.

Notes on this clone: This CDR3 is also generated by other DNA sequences in the sample. V usage is TRBV9 and J usage is TRBJ2-3; 7 positions match TRBD2. Per the germline V gene, CDR1 is SGDLS and CDR2 is YYNGEE. The CDR3 is made up of 15 amino acids. The V gene end was trimmed by 2 bases and the J gene end by 0 bases; junction bases not matched to a gene: 3. This CDR3 reads CASSVGAGSTDTQYF. The CDR3 nucleotides read TGTGCCAGCAGCGTTGGAGCGGGGAGCACAGATACGCAGTATTTT.

The chain has TRBV18 and TRBJ2-7; maybe TRBD1 (6 bases). Germline V lookup: CDR1 KGHSH, CDR2 LQKENI. The CDR3 runs 16 residues. Trimming pared 0 bases from V and 0 bases from J, leaving 12 bases between. The CDR3 DNA reads as TGTGCCAGCTCACCACCGACAGGACAAAGCTCCTACGAGCAGTACTTC. This encodes CASSPPTGQSSYEQYF.

This clone was observed once. This sequence joins TRBV6-5 and TRBJ1-1, with 7 bases lining up with TRBD1. Germline V lookup: CDR1 MNHEY, CDR2 SVGAGI. J lost 3 bases, V lost 2 bases, and 0 bases had no gene match. This CDR3 has 13 residues. The CDR3 reads CASSYDRDTEAFF. CDR3 nucleotides: TGTGCCAGCAGTTACGACAGGGACACTGAAGCTTTCTTT.

This clone was picked up a small number of times. The chain is built from TRBV5-1 and TRBJ2-5; TRBD2 aligns across 11 bases. CDR3 size: 15 residues. Germline-derived CDR1 and CDR2 are SGHRS and YFSETQ. V gave up 4 bases and J gave up 4 bases; unmatched junction bases: 6. The CDR3 nucleotides are TGCGCCAGCAGCCAGGGACTAGCGGTCGGAGAGACCCAGTACTTC. Its translation is CASSQGLAVGETQYF.

V is TRBV11-2 and J is TRBJ1-1; 8 bases are shared with TRBD1. Germline loops: CDR1 SGHAT, CDR2 FQNNGV. The CDR3 consists of 17 residues. V trimming: 5 bases; J trimming: 4 bases; junction bases outside the gene matches: 15. The CDR3 sequence: CASSTFGQGAGSTEAFF. The DNA of the CDR3 is TGTGCCAGCAGCACCTTCGGGCAGGGGGCTGGGAGCACTGAAGCTTTCTTT.